These T cell receptor beta chains were read from a single sample in a study of CD8 T cells in ankylosing spondylitis. One entry per CDR3 protein, called by TCRdb with MiXCR from the 5' RACE reads. Here the sample spans 500,000 or so distinct CDR3 sequences, roughly 5.2% being singletons. The sample taken for sequencing was blood, either unsorted or a sorted T cell fraction (not recorded which). Receptors were obtained from a male donor with ankylosing spondylitis. CDR3s include the opening cysteine and the closing phenylalanine or tryptophan. The D gene is left open where the match is weak. The size entry is marked missing in some rows and otherwise reads once, few, many or a size class.

j_gene	len	d_gene	v_gene	abundance	CDR3aa	CDR3nt
TRBJ1-5	13	.	TRBV2	.	CASARQPNQPQHF	TGTGCCAGCGCTCGACAGCCCAATCAGCCCCAGCATTTT
TRBJ2-7	12	.	TRBV4-3	many	CASSQDRREQYF	TGCGCCAGCAGCCAAGATAGGCGCGAGCAGTACTTC
TRBJ2-3	18	.	TRBV4-2	many	CASSQGGGTDRSTDTQYF	TGTGCCAGCAGCCAAGGGGGGGGAACGGACAGAAGCACAGATACGCAGTATTTT
TRBJ2-7	17	.	TRBV5-6	many	CASSLFGHRAPIYEQYF	TGTGCCAGCAGCTTGTTTGGACACCGGGCCCCGATATACGAGCAGTACTTC
TRBJ2-1	14	.	TRBV29-1	.	CSVPPKGAHNEQFF	TGCAGCGTTCCACCCAAAGGGGCTCACAATGAGCAGTTCTTC
TRBJ1-1	13	.	TRBV29-1	many	CSSRWQGNTEAFF	TGCAGCTCAAGGTGGCAGGGGAACACTGAAGCTTTCTTT
TRBJ1-4	14	.	TRBV11-2	many	CASSPGTRSEELFF	TGTGCCAGCAGCCCCGGGACCAGGTCAGAGGAACTGTTTTTT
TRBJ2-7	16	.	TRBV7-2	many	CASSLENRWASYEQYF	TGTGCCAGCAGCTTAGAGAACAGGTGGGCCTCCTACGAGCAGTACTTC
TRBJ1-2	17	TRBD1	TRBV5-1	.	CASSLVPRAGQEDGYTF	TGCGCCAGCAGCTTGGTCCCACGTGCCGGACAGGAGGATGGCTACACCTTC
TRBJ2-3	15	.	TRBV4-3	.	CASSQVVVWGDTQYF	TGCGCCAGCAGCCAAGTTGTCGTGTGGGGAGATACGCAGTATTTT
TRBJ1-4	12	.	TRBV10-1	many	CASSEDYEKLFF	TGCGCCAGCAGTGAGGACTATGAAAAACTGTTTTTT
TRBJ2-2	14	TRBD1	TRBV11-2	many	CASRNRGDTGELFF	TGTGCCAGCAGAAACAGGGGCGACACCGGGGAGCTGTTTTTT
TRBJ1-1	15	TRBD1	TRBV4-3	many	CASSTLGTGAREAFF	TGCGCCAGCAGTACCCTCGGGACAGGGGCTCGTGAAGCTTTCTTT
TRBJ1-4	15	TRBD1	TRBV5-1	many	CASSLTTGVNEKLFF	TGCGCCAGCAGCTTAACTACAGGGGTTAATGAAAAACTGTTTTTT
TRBJ2-5	16	.	TRBV4-3	many	CASSQDQEGLGETQYF	TGCGCCAGCAGCCAAGATCAGGAGGGGCTAGGAGAGACCCAGTACTTC